Below, 7 T cell receptor beta chains from the same sample are listed, as sequenced in a study of shared clonotypes between healthy human individuals. TCRdb keeps only in-frame clones here, not all; method: immunoSEQ multiplex PCR. The sample records about 610,000 clones, 97% being singletons. Specimen: naive CD4+ T cells sorted from blood. Noted subset: CD45RA+ positively selected. The source is a woman aged 25 to 39 in good health.

This rearrangement joins TRBV27 to TRBJ2-7; 11 bases fit TRBD2. V shed 5 bases and J 4 bases; nucleotides not matched to a gene: 10. CDR3 length: 16 amino acids. Per the germline V gene, CDR1 is MNHEY and CDR2 is SMNVEV (reference sequence). The CDR3 DNA reads TGTGCCAGCAGTCCGTCTAGCGGGAGGCTAATATACGAGCAGTACTTC. Its protein product is CASSPSSGRLIYEQYF.

This clone was seen a few times. The gene calls are TRBV10-1 and TRBJ2-7; 9 nucleotides line up with TRBD2. Unmatched junction bases numbered 4, after V lost 3 bases and J lost 7 bases. The CDR3 runs to 13 residues. Germline lookup yields CDR1 WNHNN and CDR2 SYGVQD (reference sequence). The DNA of the CDR3 is TGCGCCAGCAGTGAAGCGGGAGGATATGAGCAGTACTTC. It is translated as CASSEAGGYEQYF.

In DNA form, the CDR3 reads TGTGCCAGCAGCCCGGGAACAGGGCAAGCCTACGAGCAGTACTTC. Translated: CASSPGTGQAYEQYF. V is TRBV5-4 and J is TRBJ2-7; TRBD1 might be the D (6 bases). The CDR3 contains 15 residues. The germline gives CDR1 SGHNT, CDR2 YYREEE (reference sequence). V was clipped by 4 bases and J by 2 bases, with 16 bases between them.

The CDR3 region is CASIRKVGTPLYNEQFF. CDR3 nucleotides: TGTGCCAGCATCCGGAAGGTGGGGACACCACTCTACAATGAGCAGTTCTTC. The V gene is TRBV7-9, the J gene TRBJ2-1; D is possibly TRBD1 (6 bases). Germline V gene sequence: CDR1 SEHNR, CDR2 FQNEAQ (reference sequence). Trimming took 7 bases from V and 3 from J, leaving 22 bases between them. The CDR3 is made up of 17 amino acids.

This chain links TRBV5-6 with TRBJ2-1, with D possibly matching TRBD2 (6 bases). CDR1 is SGHDT and CDR2 is YYEEEE in the germline V gene. This CDR3 is 16 amino acids long. The germline V and J ends were trimmed by 0 bases and 3 bases, with 13 bases remaining between them. CDR3 sequence reads: CASSLAVSRDYNEQFF. The CDR3, as DNA: TGTGCCAGCAGCTTGGCCGTATCGCGGGACTACAATGAGCAGTTCTTC.

The gene calls are TRBV29-1 and TRBJ2-1, with a weak D call TRBD1 (5 bases). Germline CDR1 reads SQVTM; CDR2 reads ANQGSEA. V lost 6 bases and J lost 6, with 9 bases in between. The CDR3 has 11 residues. The CDR3 DNA reads as TGCAGCGTACCCGACAGCAATGAGCAGTTCTTC. Its translation is CSVPDSNEQFF.

Written as DNA, the CDR3 is TGTGCCAGCAGCGTAGAGGCGGGGCGGACTAGCTTCTACAATGAGCAGTTCTTC. This encodes CASSVEAGRTSFYNEQFF. The chain carries TRBV9 and TRBJ2-1; 8 nucleotides match TRBD2. CDR1 SGDLS and CDR2 YYNGEE come from the germline V gene. With V trimmed by 0 bases and J by 3 bases, 11 bases remained unmatched. The CDR3 has 18 amino acids.